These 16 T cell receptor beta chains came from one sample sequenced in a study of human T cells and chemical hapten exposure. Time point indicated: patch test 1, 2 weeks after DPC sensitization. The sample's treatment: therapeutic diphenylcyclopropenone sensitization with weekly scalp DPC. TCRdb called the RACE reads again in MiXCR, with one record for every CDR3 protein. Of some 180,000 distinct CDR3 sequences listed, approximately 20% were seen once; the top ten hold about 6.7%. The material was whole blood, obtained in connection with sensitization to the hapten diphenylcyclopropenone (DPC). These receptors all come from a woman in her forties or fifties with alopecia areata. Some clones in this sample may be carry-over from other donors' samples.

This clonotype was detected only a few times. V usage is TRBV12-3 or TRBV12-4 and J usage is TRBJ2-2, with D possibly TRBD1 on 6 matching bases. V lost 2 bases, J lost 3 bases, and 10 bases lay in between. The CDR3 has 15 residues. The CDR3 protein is CASSLRDTYTGELFF. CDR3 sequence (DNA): TGTGCCAGCAGTTTAAGGGACACCTACACCGGGGAGCTGTTTTTT.

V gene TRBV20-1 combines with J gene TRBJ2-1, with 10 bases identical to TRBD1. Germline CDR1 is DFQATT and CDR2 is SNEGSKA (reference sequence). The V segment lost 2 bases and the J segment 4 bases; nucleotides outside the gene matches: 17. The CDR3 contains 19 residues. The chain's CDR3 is CSARSFRGTGDTHYNEQFF. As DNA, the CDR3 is TGCAGTGCTAGATCCTTTAGGGGGACAGGGGATACCCATTACAATGAGCAGTTCTTC.

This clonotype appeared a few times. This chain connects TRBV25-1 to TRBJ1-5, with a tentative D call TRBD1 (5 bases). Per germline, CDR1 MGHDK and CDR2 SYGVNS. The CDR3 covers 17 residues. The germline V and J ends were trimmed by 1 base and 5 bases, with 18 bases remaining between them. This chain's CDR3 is CASSEWGGRASDQPQHF. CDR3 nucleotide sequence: TGTGCCAGCAGTGAATGGGGTGGCAGGGCTTCGGATCAGCCCCAGCATTTT. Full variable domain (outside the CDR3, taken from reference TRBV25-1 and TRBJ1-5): EADIYQTPRYLVIGTGKKITLECSQTMGHDKMYWYQQDPGMELHLIHYSYGVNSTEKGDLSSESTVSRIRTEHFPLTLESARPSHTSQYLCASSEWGGRASDQPQHFGDGTRLSIL.

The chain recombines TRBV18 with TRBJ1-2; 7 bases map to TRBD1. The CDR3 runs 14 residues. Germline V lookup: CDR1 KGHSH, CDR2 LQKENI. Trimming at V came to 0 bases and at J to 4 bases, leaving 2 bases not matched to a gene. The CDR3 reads CASSPPGQIYGYTF. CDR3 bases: TGTGCCAGCTCACCACCGGGACAGATCTATGGCTACACCTTC.

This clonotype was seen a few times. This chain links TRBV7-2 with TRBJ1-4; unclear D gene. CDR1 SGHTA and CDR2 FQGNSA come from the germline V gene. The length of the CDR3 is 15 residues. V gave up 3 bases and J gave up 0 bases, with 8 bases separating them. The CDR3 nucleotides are TGTGCCAGCAGCTTTATGACGGCAACTAATGAAAAACTGTTTTTT. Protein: CASSFMTATNEKLFF.

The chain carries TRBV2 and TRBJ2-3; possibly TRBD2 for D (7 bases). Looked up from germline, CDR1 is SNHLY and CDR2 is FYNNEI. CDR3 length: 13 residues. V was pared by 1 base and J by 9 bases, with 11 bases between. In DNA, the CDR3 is TGTGCCAGCAGTGAAGGGGGGGGCGACACGCAGTATTTT. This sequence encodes CASSEGGGDTQYF.

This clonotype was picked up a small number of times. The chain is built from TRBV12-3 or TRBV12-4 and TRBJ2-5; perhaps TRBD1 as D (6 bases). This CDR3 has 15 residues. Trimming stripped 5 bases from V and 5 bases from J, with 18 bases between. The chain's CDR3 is CASSPVLQGRETQYF. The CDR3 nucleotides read TGTGCCAGCAGTCCAGTATTACAGGGACGGGAGACCCAGTACTTC.

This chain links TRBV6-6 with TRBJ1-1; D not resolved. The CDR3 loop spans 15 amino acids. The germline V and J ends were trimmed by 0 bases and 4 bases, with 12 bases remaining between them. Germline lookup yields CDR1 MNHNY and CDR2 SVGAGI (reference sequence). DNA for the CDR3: TGTGCCAGCAGTTACTCAAACGGAGGAGGCACTGAAGCTTTCTTT. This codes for CASSYSNGGGTEAFF.

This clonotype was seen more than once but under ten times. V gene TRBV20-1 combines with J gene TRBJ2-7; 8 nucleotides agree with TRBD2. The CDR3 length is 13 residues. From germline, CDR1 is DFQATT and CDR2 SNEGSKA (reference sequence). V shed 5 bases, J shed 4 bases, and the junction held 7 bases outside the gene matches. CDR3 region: CSAFTSGDYEQYF. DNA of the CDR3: TGCAGTGCTTTTACTAGCGGAGATTACGAGCAGTACTTC.

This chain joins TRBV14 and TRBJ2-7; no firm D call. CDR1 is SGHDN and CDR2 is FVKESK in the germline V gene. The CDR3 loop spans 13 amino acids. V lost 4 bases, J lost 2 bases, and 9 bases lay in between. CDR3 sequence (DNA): TGTGCCAGCAGCCGGGCGGTAACCTACGAGCAGTACTTC. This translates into CASSRAVTYEQYF.

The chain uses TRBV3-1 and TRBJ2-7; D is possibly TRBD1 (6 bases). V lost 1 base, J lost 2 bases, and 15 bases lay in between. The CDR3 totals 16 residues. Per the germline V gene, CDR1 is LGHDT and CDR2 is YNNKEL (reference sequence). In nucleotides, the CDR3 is TGTGCCAGCAGCCAAGGAGGACAGTACGAGGCCTACGAGCAGTACTTC. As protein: CASSQGGQYEAYEQYF.

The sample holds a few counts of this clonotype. Here the CDR3 reads CAISESSGRSYNEQFF. The CDR3 region has the DNA TGTGCCATCAGTGAGTCTAGCGGGAGGTCCTACAATGAGCAGTTCTTC. This sequence joins TRBV10-3 and TRBJ2-1; 10 nucleotides agree with TRBD2. Germline CDR1 reads ENHRY; CDR2 reads SYGVKD. V was pared by 0 bases and J by 1 base, with 0 bases of the junction left unmatched. This CDR3 spans 16 amino acids.

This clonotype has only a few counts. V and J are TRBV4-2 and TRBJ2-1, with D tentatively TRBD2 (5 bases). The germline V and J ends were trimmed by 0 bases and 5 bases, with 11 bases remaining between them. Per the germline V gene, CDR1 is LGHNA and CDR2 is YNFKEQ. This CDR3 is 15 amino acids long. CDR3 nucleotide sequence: TGTGCCAGCAGCCAAGAGGACGGGGAAAACAATGAGCAGTTCTTC. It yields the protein CASSQEDGENNEQFF.

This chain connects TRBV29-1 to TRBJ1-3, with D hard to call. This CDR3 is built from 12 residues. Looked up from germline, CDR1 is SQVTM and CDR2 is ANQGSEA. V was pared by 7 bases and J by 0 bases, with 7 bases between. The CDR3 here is CSALTSGNTIYF. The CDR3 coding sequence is TGCAGCGCCCTAACCTCTGGAAACACCATATATTTT.

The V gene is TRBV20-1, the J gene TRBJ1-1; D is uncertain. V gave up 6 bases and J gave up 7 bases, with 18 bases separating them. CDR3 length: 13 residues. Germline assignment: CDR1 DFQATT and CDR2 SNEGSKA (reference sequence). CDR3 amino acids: CSAAPNGKGEAFF. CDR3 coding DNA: TGCAGTGCGGCCCCCAACGGGAAGGGTGAAGCTTTCTTT.

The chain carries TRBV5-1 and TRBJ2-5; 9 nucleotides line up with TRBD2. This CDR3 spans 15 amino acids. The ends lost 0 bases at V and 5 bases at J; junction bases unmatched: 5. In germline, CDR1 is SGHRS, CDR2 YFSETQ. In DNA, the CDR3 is TGCGCCAGCAGCTTGGGCGGGAGGGCCTCGGAGACCCAGTACTTC. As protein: CASSLGGRASETQYF.